The 29 T cell receptor beta chains given below trace back to one sample, sequenced in a study of OX40 agonist ivuxolimab in advanced cancers. Assay used: immunoSEQ multiplex PCR; TCRdb lists only in-frame clones, some missing. Of almost 70,000 clones in the sample, 80% to 90% are singletons; the top ten hold about 4%. The sample consisted of CD4+ or CD8+ T cells sorted from blood, taken in a trial of the OX40 agonist ivuxolimab. These receptors all come from an adult with an advanced solid tumor such as melanoma, head and neck, liver or kidney cancer.

The rearrangement links TRBV5-1 to TRBJ2-3, with a tentative D call TRBD2 (6 bases). From germline, CDR1 is SGHRS and CDR2 YFSETQ. The CDR3 loop spans 16 amino acids. Trimming left V 0 bases short and J 2 bases short, with 13 bases between. The CDR3: CASSLASGEHTDTQYF. Written as DNA, the CDR3 is TGCGCCAGCAGCTTGGCTTCGGGGGAGCACACAGATACGCAGTATTTT.

The chain employs TRBV19 and TRBJ2-1; D possibly corresponds to TRBD2 (5 bases). CDR1 and CDR2 (germline): LNHDA, SQIVND (reference sequence). CDR3 size: 14 residues. V was pared by 6 bases and J by 4 bases, with 13 bases between. The DNA of the CDR3 is TGTGCCAGTAGCAAAAAAGGACTTTACAATGAGCAGTTCTTC. Residues: CASSKKGLYNEQFF.

This clone came up once. The CDR3 DNA reads TGTGCCAGCAGAAGTAAGGGTTTCCAGTATTTT. This translates into CASRSKGFQYF. The chain is built from TRBV27 and TRBJ2-3; no firm D call. This CDR3 region has 11 residues. Trimming pared 6 bases from V and 12 bases from J, leaving 13 bases between. The germline CDR1 and CDR2 sequences are MNHEY and SMNVEV (reference sequence).

This rearrangement joins TRBV7-9 to TRBJ2-1; TRBD2 aligns across 15 bases. This CDR3 comprises 16 residues. Germline CDR1 is SEHNR and CDR2 is FQNEAQ (reference sequence). V shed 3 bases, J shed 6 bases, and the junction held 3 bases outside the gene matches. The CDR3 sequence: CASSFRTSGRANEQFF. CDR3 DNA sequence: TGTGCCAGCAGCTTCAGGACTAGCGGGAGGGCCAATGAGCAGTTCTTC.

DNA of the CDR3: TGTGCCAGCAATGACAGTCCTGGAAACACCATATATTTT. This translates into CASNDSPGNTIYF. The chain employs TRBV5-5 and TRBJ1-3; a weak D match, TRBD1 (5 bases). The CDR3 is 13 residues long. Trimming removed 6 bases from V and 2 bases from J, with 9 bases in between. Germline loops: CDR1 SGHKS, CDR2 YYEKEE (reference sequence).

The chain recombines TRBV2 with TRBJ2-3, with 8 bases matching TRBD2. V shed 7 bases and J 0 bases; nucleotides not matched to a gene: 9. Germline V gene data show CDR1 as SNHLY and CDR2 as FYNNEI. The CDR3 totals 16 residues. The CDR3 coding sequence is TGTGCCAGCACCCAGACTAGCGTCCCTAGCACAGATACGCAGTATTTT. Its protein product is CASTQTSVPSTDTQYF. The variable domain in full, with the rest retrieved from reference TRBV2 and TRBJ2-3, is EPEVTQTPSHQVTQMGQEVILRCVPISNHLYFYWYRQILGQKVEFLVSFYNNEISEKSEIFDDQFSVERPDGSNFTLKIRSTKLEDSAMYFCASTQTSVPSTDTQYFGPGTRLTVL.

In regard to this clone: The same CDR3 arises from other DNA sequences in this sample as well. The chain carries TRBV5-1 and TRBJ2-2; D gene uncertain. CDR3 length: 13 amino acids. Germline-derived CDR1 and CDR2 are SGHRS and YFSETQ. V was trimmed by 0 bases and J by 4 bases, leaving 4 bases between them. CDR3 loop: CASSLAGTGELFF. DNA for the CDR3: TGCGCCAGCAGCTTGGCCGGCACCGGGGAGCTGTTTTTT. Variable domain in full (rest from reference TRBV5-1 and TRBJ2-2): KAGVTQTPRYLIKTRGQQVTLSCSPISGHRSVSWYQQTPGQGLQFLFEYFSETQRNKGNFPGRFSGRQFSNSRSEMNVSTLELGDSALYLCASSLAGTGELFFGEGSRLTVL.

The genes are TRBV5-1 and TRBJ2-7; 7 bases fit TRBD2. In germline, CDR1 is SGHRS, CDR2 YFSETQ. V was clipped by 4 bases and J by 3 bases; unmatched bases: 1. This CDR3 is built from 12 residues. The CDR3 region has the DNA TGCGCCAGCAGCCCGGGGGGCTACGAGCAGTACTTC. It codes for CASSPGGYEQYF.

The chain joins TRBV28 to TRBJ1-1; D ambiguous. V gave up 11 bases and J gave up 0 bases, with 10 bases separating them. This CDR3 region has 12 residues. Germline CDR1 and CDR2: MDHEN and SYDVKM. The CDR3 DNA reads TGTGCCGGCCGGGGATTGAACACTGAAGCTTTCTTT. Its protein product is CAGRGLNTEAFF.

A remark on this clone: One end of the junction does not line up with germline, which may come from a read error. Other DNA sequences in this specimen translate into the identical CDR3. The V gene is TRBV6-6, the J gene TRBJ2-7; D is perhaps TRBD2 (5 bases). CDR1 is MNHNY and CDR2 is SVGAGI in the germline V gene (reference sequence). The CDR3 extends over 14 amino acids. Here the CDR3 DNA reads TGTGCCAGCAGCGAGGCCGGGGTTTTGGACGAGCAATACTTC. It yields the protein CASSEAGVLDEQYF.

The gene calls are TRBV18 and TRBJ2-3; unclear D gene. The germline CDR1 and CDR2 sequences are KGHSH and LQKENI. Trimming stripped 1 base from V and 1 base from J, with 3 bases between. The CDR3 runs 13 residues. Written as DNA, the CDR3 is TGTGCCAGCTCACCACTGGGCACAGATACGCAGTATTTT. Translating gives CASSPLGTDTQYF.

This chain joins TRBV5-6 and TRBJ2-5, with 9 bases lining up with TRBD2. The CDR3 loop spans 15 amino acids. The V segment lost 7 bases and the J segment 4 bases; nucleotides outside the gene matches: 11. Germline V gene data show CDR1 as SGHDT and CDR2 as YYEEEE. The CDR3 reads CASGHAGGSTETQYF. The CDR3 nucleotides are TGTGCCAGCGGTCATGCGGGAGGGAGTACAGAGACCCAGTACTTC.

The chain is built from TRBV11-2 and TRBJ1-4; D ambiguous. The germline V and J ends were trimmed by 5 bases and 8 bases, with 9 bases remaining between them. Germline V CDR1 and CDR2: SGHAT, FQNNGV. There are 12 residues in the CDR3. CDR3 sequence (DNA): TGTGCCAGCAGCCAGTCTGGGGAAAAACTGTTTTTT. Encoded protein: CASSQSGEKLFF.

The chain recombines TRBV11-3 with TRBJ1-1; D possibly corresponds to TRBD1 (5 bases). Germline CDR1 SGHNT, CDR2 YENEEA. The CDR3 is made up of 13 amino acids. V lost 8 bases to trimming and J lost 4 bases, with 14 bases between them. The CDR3 region is CASGQGFRTEAFF. The DNA for the CDR3 is TGTGCCAGCGGGCAGGGCTTCCGCACTGAAGCTTTCTTT.

The gene calls are TRBV7-2 and TRBJ1-1, with unresolved D. The CDR3 totals 14 residues. Between the trimmed V and J ends, which lost 5 bases and 0 bases, there was a span of 10 bases. Germline V gives CDR1 SGHTA, CDR2 FQGNSA. The DNA for the CDR3 is TGTGCCAGCAGCGAGCGCGCGATGAACACTGAAGCTTTCTTT. It specifies CASSERAMNTEAFF.

The chain joins TRBV19 to TRBJ2-1; D uncertain. Germline V gives CDR1 LNHDA, CDR2 SQIVND (reference sequence). The CDR3 covers 12 residues. Trimming cost V 11 bases and J 0 bases, with 8 bases left between them. The CDR3 DNA is TGTGCCGAAGGCGGCTCCTACAATGAGCAGTTCTTC. Protein: CAEGGSYNEQFF.

This clone was detected once. The chain joins TRBV28 to TRBJ2-6, with unresolved D. CDR1 and CDR2 from the germline V gene are MDHEN and SYDVKM. V was clipped by 3 bases and J by 2 bases, with 8 bases between them. The CDR3 covers 15 residues. CDR3 protein: CASSFLGAGANVLTF. The CDR3 DNA follows: TGTGCCAGCAGTTTCTTAGGAGCTGGGGCCAACGTCCTGACTTTC.

The table lists this clone with a few counts. The J gene is TRBJ1-5, the V gene TRBV7-2; D call uncertain. The V end lost 0 bases, the J end lost 6 bases, and 6 bases lay between the germline ends. This CDR3 comprises 13 residues. The germline V gene has CDR1 SGHTA and CDR2 FQGNSA. CDR3: CASSLAQVQPQHF. CDR3 nucleotide sequence: TGTGCCAGCAGCTTAGCCCAGGTTCAGCCCCAGCATTTT.

The chain has TRBV14 and TRBJ2-2; TRBD1 is a possible D gene (5 bases). The V end lost 3 bases, the J end lost 6 bases, and 11 bases lay between the germline ends. Looked up from germline, CDR1 is SGHDN and CDR2 is FVKESK. The CDR3 loop spans 14 amino acids. CDR3 sequence reads: CASSQNQGAGELFF. For the CDR3, the DNA is TGTGCCAGCAGCCAGAACCAGGGCGCCGGGGAGCTGTTTTTT.

This chain joins TRBV7-8 and TRBJ2-1, with 8 bases that match TRBD2. CDR1 and CDR2 from the germline V gene are SGHVS and FQNEAQ. The CDR3 covers 16 residues. With 5 bases clipped from V and 7 bases from J, the junction kept 13 bases outside the gene matches. The CDR3 DNA is TGTGCCAGCAGCACGCGAGCGGGAGCCCCGGAGAATGAGCAGTTCTTC. This sequence encodes CASSTRAGAPENEQFF.

This chain connects TRBV5-4 to TRBJ1-4, with D tentatively TRBD1 (6 bases). Germline loops: CDR1 SGHNT, CDR2 YYREEE (reference sequence). Trimming left V 0 bases short and J 1 base short, with 16 bases between. The CDR3 has 18 amino acids. The CDR3 region has the DNA TGTGCCAGCAGCTTGGGGAACAGGAGGGGGGGAACTAATGAAAAACTGTTTTTT. It codes for CASSLGNRRGGTNEKLFF.

This sequence joins TRBV18 and TRBJ2-7, with D tentatively TRBD1 or TRBD2 (6 bases each). This CDR3 has 15 amino acids. CDR1 and CDR2 from the germline V gene are KGHSH and LQKENI. Deletions cut 3 bases from V and 2 bases from J, with 14 bases between. CDR3 region: CASSPPGGATYEQYF. For the CDR3, the DNA is TGTGCCAGCTCACCCCCCGGGGGCGCGACCTACGAGCAGTACTTC. The full variable domain, with the rest looked up from reference TRBV18 and TRBJ2-7, is NAGVMQNPRHLVRRRGQEARLRCSPMKGHSHVYWYRQLPEEGLKFMVYLQKENIIDESGMPKERFSAEFPKEGPSILRIQQVVRGDSAAYFCASSPPGGATYEQYFGPGTRLTVT.

The gene calls are TRBV7-3 and TRBJ2-1; 10 nucleotides align to TRBD1. This CDR3 region has 16 residues. The V and J ends lost 3 bases and 5 bases, in that order; junction bases with no gene match: 7. Germline V CDR1 and CDR2: SGHTA, FQGTGA. The CDR3 loop reads CASSFRAGTGDNEQFF. DNA for the CDR3: TGTGCCAGCAGCTTCCGGGCCGGGACAGGGGACAATGAGCAGTTCTTC.

The chain combines TRBV27 with TRBJ2-2, with 7 bases lining up with TRBD1. V was clipped by 6 bases and J by 2 bases; unmatched bases: 6. The germline V gene encodes CDR1 MNHEY and CDR2 SMNVEV (reference sequence). The CDR3 extends over 15 amino acids. The CDR3 sequence: CASRTGTANTGELFF. The DNA of the CDR3 is TGTGCCAGCAGGACAGGGACAGCAAACACCGGGGAGCTGTTTTTT.

J is TRBJ2-5 and V is TRBV7-9; no clear D gene. V dropped 3 bases and J dropped 5 bases, with 10 bases sitting between them. This CDR3 has 13 amino acids. Germline V CDR1 and CDR2: SEHNR, FQNEAQ (reference sequence). CDR3 nucleotides: TGTGCCAGCAGCTTGAATTATGGGGAGACCCAGTACTTC. Its translation is CASSLNYGETQYF.

This clone was observed a handful of times. V and J are TRBV4-2 and TRBJ1-3, with D perhaps matching TRBD1 (5 bases). There are 19 residues in the CDR3. Trimming stripped 0 bases from V and 0 bases from J, with 18 bases between. The germline V gene encodes CDR1 LGHNA and CDR2 YNFKEQ. The CDR3 DNA follows: TGTGCCAGCAGCCAAGATCCCGTAACTAGACAGTACTCTGGAAACACCATATATTTT. It encodes CASSQDPVTRQYSGNTIYF.

J is TRBJ2-5 and V is TRBV5-1, with D tentatively TRBD1 (6 bases). CDR1 and CDR2 from the germline V gene are SGHRS and YFSETQ. The CDR3 is 15 amino acids. Trimming removed 0 bases at V and 5 bases at J, with 14 bases between. The CDR3, as DNA: TGCGCCAGCAGCTTGGTGGGGGCCGCGCGGGAGACCCAGTACTTC. Residues: CASSLVGAARETQYF.

The chain carries TRBV5-1 and TRBJ2-5, with 10 positions matching TRBD1. Germline CDR1 reads SGHRS; CDR2 reads YFSETQ. The CDR3 length is 15 residues. The V segment lost 4 bases and the J segment 4 bases; nucleotides outside the gene matches: 7. CDR3 bases: TGCGCCAGCAGCCTCGACAGGGGGCGGGTAGAGACCCAGTACTTC. This sequence encodes CASSLDRGRVETQYF. The entire variable domain, with the rest obtained from reference TRBV5-1 and TRBJ2-5, is as follows: KAGVTQTPRYLIKTRGQQVTLSCSPISGHRSVSWYQQTPGQGLQFLFEYFSETQRNKGNFPGRFSGRQFSNSRSEMNVSTLELGDSALYLCASSLDRGRVETQYFGPGTRLLVL.

The chain joins TRBV7-9 to TRBJ2-7; D may be TRBD1 or TRBD2 (7 bases each). Germline-derived CDR1 and CDR2 are SEHNR and FQNEAQ (reference sequence). The CDR3 runs to 16 residues. V shed 3 bases and J shed 1 base, with 16 bases lying between them. As DNA, the CDR3 is TGTGCCAGCAGCTTGGCTTCCAGGGGGGGGTCCTACGAGCAGTACTTC. Amino acids: CASSLASRGGSYEQYF.